The 32 T cell receptor beta chains reported below all come from one sample, sequenced in a study of shared clonotypes between healthy human individuals. Produced via immunoSEQ multiplex PCR; TCRdb's table is partial and in-frame only. The sample records around 1,900,000 clones, approximately 92% being singletons. CD8 cells regarded as naive lacked CD45RO, were positively chosen for CCR7, and omitted terminally differentiated effector memory CD45RA+ cells. Sequencing was performed on naive CD8+ T cells from PBMCs. The receptors come from a man aged 18 to 30 in good health. Some clones in this sample may be carry-over from other donors' samples.

The gene calls are TRBV29-1 and TRBJ1-2, with D possibly matching TRBD1 (5 bases). V lost 1 base, J lost 3 bases, and 9 bases lay in between. CDR3 length: 13 amino acids. The germline V gene has CDR1 SQVTM and CDR2 ANQGSEA. The CDR3 loop is CSVEARGYYGYTF. DNA of the CDR3: TGCAGCGTTGAAGCTCGGGGCTACTATGGCTACACCTTC.

This rearrangement joins TRBV27 to TRBJ1-5; D remains ambiguous. V was pared by 3 bases and J by 6 bases, with 12 bases between. CDR3 size: 14 residues. Germline V lookup: CDR1 MNHEY, CDR2 SMNVEV (reference sequence). The CDR3 DNA follows: TGTGCCAGCAGTTTCCGGGCCATTGGTCAGCCCCAGCATTTT. Residues: CASSFRAIGQPQHF.

The V and J genes are TRBV19 and TRBJ1-1; no definite D call. Trimming shortened V by 4 bases and J by 0 bases, and 12 bases separated the two germline ends. Germline values: CDR1 LNHDA, CDR2 SQIVND (reference sequence). The length of the CDR3 is 15 residues. This CDR3 reads CASSRVGIMNTEAFF. The DNA for the CDR3 is TGTGCCAGTAGTAGGGTGGGGATCATGAACACTGAAGCTTTCTTT. Drawing the rest from reference TRBV19 and TRBJ1-1, the complete variable domain is DGGITQSPKYLFRKEGQNVTLSCEQNLNHDAMYWYRQDPGQGLRLIYYSQIVNDFQKGDIAEGYSVSREKKESFPLTVTSAQKNPTAFYLCASSRVGIMNTEAFFGQGTRLTVV.

The rearrangement links TRBV28 to TRBJ2-5; no reliable D call. V dropped 7 bases and J dropped 4 bases, with 13 bases sitting between them. Per the germline V gene, CDR1 is MDHEN and CDR2 is SYDVKM. The CDR3 runs 13 residues. The CDR3 bases are TGTGCCAGCATCCGCCGTGGTAGAGAGACCCAGTACTTC. The encoded protein is CASIRRGRETQYF. Supplemented by reference TRBV28 and TRBJ2-5, the full variable domain reads DVKVTQSSRYLVKRTGEKVFLECVQDMDHENMFWYRQDPGLGLRLIYFSYDVKMKEKGDIPEGYSVSREKKERFSLILESASTNQTSMYLCASIRRGRETQYFGPGTRLLVL.

The gene calls are TRBV5-1 and TRBJ2-1; 14 nucleotides agree with TRBD2. Germline trimming cut 4 bases from V and 10 bases from J; bases unmatched to any gene: 7. Per germline, CDR1 SGHRS and CDR2 YFSETQ. The CDR3 is 15 residues long. The CDR3 nucleotides read TGCGCCAGCAGCACCGGACTAGCGGGAGGCCAGGAGCAGTTCTTC. It is translated as CASSTGLAGGQEQFF.

The rearrangement uses TRBV21-1 and TRBJ1-1; TRBD1 is taken as the D call from the table, unchecked against the DNA. TRBV21-1 is tagged as a pseudogene. This CDR3 spans 12 amino acids. The CDR3 sequence is CATLTGVDEAFF. The CDR3 region has the DNA TGTGCCACCCTAACAGGTGTTGATGAAGCTTTCTTT.

V gene TRBV7-2 combines with J gene TRBJ2-1; the D is unclear. This CDR3 spans 16 amino acids. V shed 2 bases and J shed 2 bases, with 13 bases lying between them. Germline V lookup: CDR1 SGHTA, CDR2 FQGNSA. CDR3 DNA: TGTGCCAGCAGCTTACCAGGCGCATGGACCTACAATGAGCAGTTCTTC. Amino acids: CASSLPGAWTYNEQFF.

The rearrangement links TRBV7-9 to TRBJ2-5; 8 positions match TRBD1. The last part of the DNA fits TRBJ2-7 better; the J call may be wrong. Germline CDR1 is SEHNR and CDR2 is FQNEAQ (reference sequence). The CDR3 totals 14 residues. In DNA, the CDR3 is TGTGCCAGCAGCTCCTCGGGACAGGATTACGAGCAGTACTTC. Amino acid sequence: CASSSSGQDYEQYF.

The chain employs TRBV15 and TRBJ2-7, with D possibly matching TRBD2 (5 bases). Germline CDR1 is LNHNV and CDR2 is YYDKDF (reference sequence). The CDR3 sequence is 14 residues long. The V gene lost 5 bases and the J gene lost 4 bases, with 15 bases spanning the gap. As DNA, the CDR3 is TGTGCCACCAGCGCCCGCCCACTAGGTTACGAGCAGTACTTC. Translated, it gives CATSARPLGYEQYF.

The rearrangement links TRBV7-8 to TRBJ1-2; possibly TRBD1 for D (6 bases). The length of the CDR3 is 17 residues. Germline loops: CDR1 SGHVS, CDR2 FQNEAQ. Trimming took off 1 base at V and 2 bases at J, with 17 bases between the two ends. The CDR3 reads CASSLVPPQGRNYGYTF. CDR3 DNA: TGTGCCAGCAGCTTAGTCCCTCCGCAGGGGCGAAACTATGGCTACACCTTC.

The chain is built from TRBV7-9 and TRBJ1-2; D is ambiguous. V gave up 6 bases and J gave up 4 bases, with 15 bases separating them. Germline CDR1 is SEHNR and CDR2 is FQNEAQ (reference sequence). This CDR3 has 14 residues. The CDR3 is CASSSPYSPYGYTF. The CDR3 DNA follows: TGTGCCAGCAGTTCGCCCTATAGTCCCTATGGCTACACCTTC.

Comments on this clone: Other DNA sequences in this specimen translate into the identical CDR3. This chain joins TRBV7-3 and TRBJ2-1; TRBD2 agrees at 7 bases. CDR3 length: 15 residues. From germline, CDR1 is SGHTA and CDR2 FQGTGA. J lost 0 bases, V lost 5 bases, and 4 bases had no gene match. This CDR3 is CASSLAASSYNEQFF. Written as DNA, the CDR3 is TGTGCCAGCAGCCTAGCGGCTAGCTCCTACAATGAGCAGTTCTTC.

The CDR3 DNA reads TGTGCCAGCAGCAAGCTCAGGGAGATAAGGTCATACGAGCAGTACTTC. Encoded protein: CASSKLREIRSYEQYF. The rearrangement joins TRBV21-1 to TRBJ2-7. TRBV21-1 is shown as a pseudogene. CDR3 length equals 16 residues.

The CDR3 region has the DNA TGTGCCAGCAGCGCCATGACAGGGGAAAAATATGGCTACACCTTC. Its translation is CASSAMTGEKYGYTF. The chain employs TRBV5-6 and TRBJ1-2; 8 nucleotides agree with TRBD1. V dropped 4 bases and J dropped 5; count of bases not matched to a gene: 10. The CDR3 contains 15 residues. Germline values: CDR1 SGHDT, CDR2 YYEEEE.

V usage is TRBV2 and J usage is TRBJ2-6, with D unresolved. V was pared by 10 bases and J by 0 bases, with 16 bases between. The CDR3 runs 16 residues. Germline V gives CDR1 SNHLY, CDR2 FYNNEI. The CDR3 is CAIPTTASSGANVLTF. For the CDR3, the DNA is TGTGCCATACCTACTACAGCGAGCTCTGGGGCCAACGTCCTGACTTTC.

Comments on this clone: This same CDR3 is encoded by further DNA sequences in the sample. The chain links TRBV29-1 to TRBJ2-2; D ambiguous. Germline CDR1 reads SQVTM; CDR2 reads ANQGSEA. CDR3 size: 11 residues. Trimming shortened V by 4 bases and J by 8 bases, and 8 bases separated the two germline ends. CDR3 bases: TGCAGCGTTGTTGGTAATGGGGAGCTGTTTTTT. Encoded protein: CSVVGNGELFF.

As for this clone: The sample has other DNA sequences that encode this CDR3 too. The CDR3 sequence is CASSVAGGAGNTIYF. The DNA for the CDR3 is TGTGCCAGCAGCGTAGCAGGGGGCGCGGGAAACACCATATATTTT. The rearrangement links TRBV9 to TRBJ1-3, with TRBD1 identical over 8 bases. V dropped 0 bases and J dropped 4; count of bases not matched to a gene: 3. CDR3 length: 15 residues. Germline CDR1 is SGDLS and CDR2 is YYNGEE.

V usage is TRBV10-3 and J usage is TRBJ1-4; TRBD1 matches 7 bases. Per germline, CDR1 ENHRY and CDR2 SYGVKD. V lost 0 bases to trimming and J lost 6 bases; unmatched junction nucleotides: 4. CDR3 size: 15 residues. CDR3 sequence: CAISESEGAYEKLFF. The CDR3 DNA sequence: TGTGCCATCAGTGAGTCGGAGGGGGCGTATGAAAAACTGTTTTTT.

This clone showed up just once. The J gene is TRBJ1-3, the V gene TRBV27; D remains unclear. CDR3 length equals 16 residues. Germline V gives CDR1 MNHEY, CDR2 SMNVEV (reference sequence). Trimming shortened V by 9 bases and J by 0 bases, and 18 bases separated the two germline ends. The CDR3 DNA is TGTGCCAGGCTCTCCCCGTCCGGGGACTCTGGAAACACCATATATTTT. Residues: CARLSPSGDSGNTIYF.

J is TRBJ1-1 and V is TRBV19, with TRBD1 matching 8 bases. The J segment lost 4 bases and the V segment lost 6 bases, leaving 7 bases of the junction unmatched. Germline CDR1 LNHDA, CDR2 SQIVND (reference sequence). The CDR3 is made up of 14 amino acids. The CDR3 DNA sequence: TGTGCCAGTAGCTCGACAGGGGAAGGCACTGAAGCTTTCTTT. Amino acids: CASSSTGEGTEAFF.

The chain joins TRBV28 to TRBJ1-5; possibly TRBD1 for D (5 bases). The CDR3 sequence is 15 residues long. Germline-derived CDR1 and CDR2 are MDHEN and SYDVKM. V was clipped by 6 bases and J by 2 bases, with 14 bases between them. The chain's CDR3 is CASRSLGRGNQPQHF. The CDR3 region has the DNA TGTGCCAGCAGAAGTCTGGGCAGGGGCAATCAGCCCCAGCATTTT.

The rearrangement uses TRBV10-3 and TRBJ2-2; tentative D call: TRBD1 (5 bases). The germline gives CDR1 ENHRY, CDR2 SYGVKD. There are 17 residues in the CDR3. V was trimmed by 4 bases and J by 0 bases, leaving 15 bases between them. The CDR3 sequence is CAISGDRQYTNTGELFF. Written as DNA, the CDR3 is TGTGCCATCAGTGGAGACAGACAGTATACGAACACCGGGGAGCTGTTTTTT.

This sequence joins TRBV29-1 and TRBJ2-6; no clear D. Between the trimmed V and J ends, which lost 2 bases and 3 bases, there was a span of 11 bases. This CDR3 region has 15 residues. Germline V gives CDR1 SQVTM, CDR2 ANQGSEA. The CDR3 loop reads CSVENQDGGANVLTF. The DNA for the CDR3 is TGCAGCGTTGAAAACCAGGATGGTGGGGCCAACGTCCTGACTTTC.

The chain employs TRBV7-2 and TRBJ1-1, with 7 bases fitting TRBD1. Trimming took 5 bases from V and 0 from J; bases not matched to a gene: 6. The CDR3 extends over 15 amino acids. Germline CDR1 is SGHTA and CDR2 is FQGNSA. The CDR3 bases are TGTGCCAGCAGCCCGCGGACAGGAGTGAACACTGAAGCTTTCTTT. Translated: CASSPRTGVNTEAFF.

CDR3 region: CASTWGGSYNEQFF. The CDR3 DNA reads TGTGCCAGCACCTGGGGGGGGTCCTACAATGAGCAGTTCTTC. The chain uses TRBV27 and TRBJ2-1; 7 bases are a match to TRBD2. The germline V gene encodes CDR1 MNHEY and CDR2 SMNVEV (reference sequence). V shed 7 bases and J 1 base; nucleotides not matched to a gene: 4. CDR3 length: 14 residues.

This chain joins TRBV7-8 and TRBJ2-2; D ambiguous. Between the trimmed V and J ends, which lost 1 base and 0 bases, there was a span of 12 bases. In germline, CDR1 is SGHVS, CDR2 FQNEAQ. The CDR3 is made up of 17 amino acids. As DNA, the CDR3 is TGTGCCAGCAGCTTAGAAGGTTGGCTCGCGAACACCGGGGAGCTGTTTTTT. It codes for CASSLEGWLANTGELFF.

This clone was recorded once. The J gene is TRBJ1-1, the V gene TRBV5-8, with D tentatively TRBD1 (5 bases). The CDR3 spans 16 residues. Germline V gene sequence: CDR1 SGHTS, CDR2 YDEGEE. V was cut by 1 base and J by 5 bases, with 18 bases left in between. CDR3 loop: CASSLRDLYAGTEAFF. As DNA, the CDR3 is TGTGCCAGCAGCTTGCGGGACCTCTATGCCGGTACTGAAGCTTTCTTT.

The V gene is TRBV4-1, the J gene TRBJ2-7, with 14 positions matching TRBD2. This CDR3 is 19 amino acids long. Unmatched junction bases numbered 11, after V lost 4 bases and J lost 0 bases. Germline loops: CDR1 MGHRA, CDR2 YSYEKL. The CDR3 sequence is CASSPFRPGTSGSSYEQYF. The CDR3 DNA reads as TGCGCCAGCAGCCCTTTTCGCCCAGGGACTAGCGGGAGCTCCTACGAGCAGTACTTC.

This chain joins TRBV6-5 and TRBJ1-2; D remains unclear. In germline, CDR1 is MNHEY, CDR2 SVGAGI. Deletions cut 6 bases from V and 4 bases from J, with 12 bases between. The CDR3 is 13 amino acids. The DNA of the CDR3 is TGTGCCAGCAGCGGACGATCCGGCTATGGCTACACCTTC. This encodes CASSGRSGYGYTF.

This clone was seen just once. V usage is TRBV11-3 and J usage is TRBJ2-7; D is possibly TRBD1 (6 bases). The germline gives CDR1 SGHNT, CDR2 YENEEA. The CDR3 is made up of 14 amino acids. The germline V and J ends were trimmed by 5 bases and 1 base, with 12 bases remaining between them. CDR3 bases: TGTGCCAGCAGCATGACAGGAGCTTCCTACGAGCAGTACTTC. Protein product: CASSMTGASYEQYF.

DNA of the CDR3: TGTGCCAGCAGCGTAACGGTCCACCGGGACAGGGACCCAGATACGCAGTATTTT. Its translation: CASSVTVHRDRDPDTQYF. The chain joins TRBV7-8 to TRBJ2-3; 9 positions match TRBD1. Germline CDR1 and CDR2: SGHVS and FQNEAQ. The CDR3 totals 18 residues. V was pared by 5 bases and J by 4 bases, with 16 bases of the junction left unmatched.

This chain connects TRBV27 to TRBJ2-2, with TRBD1 matching over 8 bases. The germline V gene has CDR1 MNHEY and CDR2 SMNVEV (reference sequence). Trimming cost V 7 bases and J 7 bases; bases outside gene matches: 8. The CDR3 runs to 14 residues. This CDR3 is CASKTTGGSGELFF. CDR3 nucleotides: TGTGCCAGCAAGACCACAGGGGGAAGCGGGGAGCTGTTTTTT.